This T cell receptor beta chain originates from a study of beta chain features in type 1 diabetes. A remark on this clone: Its antigen is currently unknown.

As every portion of the isolated RNA was reverse transcribed, the sequencing read expressed TCRB transcripts. Method: immunoSEQ multiplex PCR; TCRdb's copy keeps in-frame clones and lacks some. The sample lists around 300,000 clones, roughly 9.6% occurring once. Study-level findings and limits: Patients' naive, central memory and Treg TCRB repertoires seemed closer to one another than those of healthy donors.

Averaging about 120 mL, one heparinised blood draw was given by each donor. The sample was naive CD4+ T cells from blood. The source of this sequence is a woman between 25 and 40 years old in good health.

Written as DNA, the CDR3 is TGTGCCAGCACACGCGAAAAACCCACAGATACGCAGTATTTT. Its translation is CASTREKPTDTQYF. This rearrangement joins TRBV6-6 to TRBJ2-3; D remains unclear. V was trimmed by 7 bases and J by 2 bases, leaving 13 bases between them. CDR1 MNHNY and CDR2 SVGAGI come from the germline V gene (reference sequence). This CDR3 region has 14 residues.